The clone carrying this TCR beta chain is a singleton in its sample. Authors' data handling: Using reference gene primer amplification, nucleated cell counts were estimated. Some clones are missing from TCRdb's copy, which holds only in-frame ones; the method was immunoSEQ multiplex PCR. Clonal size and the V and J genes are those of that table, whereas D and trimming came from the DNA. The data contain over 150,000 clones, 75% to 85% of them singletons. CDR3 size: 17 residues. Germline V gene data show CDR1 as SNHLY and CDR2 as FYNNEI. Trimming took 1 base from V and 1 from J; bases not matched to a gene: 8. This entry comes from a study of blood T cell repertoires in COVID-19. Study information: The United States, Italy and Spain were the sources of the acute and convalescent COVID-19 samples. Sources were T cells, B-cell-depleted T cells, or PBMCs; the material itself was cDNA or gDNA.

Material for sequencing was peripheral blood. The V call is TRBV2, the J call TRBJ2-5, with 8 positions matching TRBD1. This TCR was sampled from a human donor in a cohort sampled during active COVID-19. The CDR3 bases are TGTGCCAGCAGTGAAGGAGACAGGGGACGGCTCCAAGAGACCCAGTACTTC. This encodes CASSEGDRGRLQETQYF.